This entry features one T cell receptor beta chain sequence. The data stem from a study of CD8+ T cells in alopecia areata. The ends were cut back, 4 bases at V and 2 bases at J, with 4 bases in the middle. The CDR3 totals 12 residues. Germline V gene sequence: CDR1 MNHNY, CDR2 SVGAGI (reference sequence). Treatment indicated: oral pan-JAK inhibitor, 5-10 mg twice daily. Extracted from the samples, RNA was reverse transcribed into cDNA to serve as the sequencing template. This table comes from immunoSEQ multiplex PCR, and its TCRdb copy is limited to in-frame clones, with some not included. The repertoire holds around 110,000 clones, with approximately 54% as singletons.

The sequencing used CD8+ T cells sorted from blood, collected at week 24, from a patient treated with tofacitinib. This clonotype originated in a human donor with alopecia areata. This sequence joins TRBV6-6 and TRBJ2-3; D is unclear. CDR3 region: CASSFSTDTQYF. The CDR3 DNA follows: TGTGCCAGCAGTTTTTCCACAGATACGCAGTATTTT.